This T cell receptor beta chain was identified in a study of shared clonotypes between healthy human individuals. Study-level results: Clonotypes not shared had lower generation probabilities than those common to all four donors. Incompleteness in sorted-subset sequencing, despite large depth, was shown by rarefaction. With a handful of donors compared, 4% to 5.5% of naive CD4 clonotypes were shared.

The CDR3 extends over 13 amino acids. V was clipped by 8 bases and J by 6 bases, with 17 bases between them. Germline CDR1 WSHSY, CDR2 SAAADI. Naive CD8 cells comprised CD45RO-negative, CCR7-positively selected cells, excluding terminally differentiated effector memory CD45RA+ cells. With respect to this clone: Antigen unknown.

The authors' processing: Junction-only immunoSEQ data arrived without quality scores, meaning filtering differed. TCRdb's table, derived via immunoSEQ multiplex PCR, lists solely in-frame clones and lacks some. D and trimming were read from the DNA, whereas the V and J calls and clone size are those reported in that table. Altogether about 2,200,000 clones are present, roughly 91% being singletons, with the ten largest covering about 1.5%. Sequencing was carried out using naive CD8+ T cells from PBMCs. The sequence came from a man between 18 and 35 years old in good health. Some clones in this sample may be carry-over from other donors' samples. The chain recombines TRBV10-2 with TRBJ2-7; D is possibly TRBD2 (6 bases). The CDR3 loop reads CASGTGVGGEQYF. The CDR3 DNA follows: TGCGCCAGCGGGACCGGGGTGGGAGGCGAGCAGTACTTC.